The 25 T cell receptor beta chains below come from one sample, sequenced in a study of tumor-infiltrating lymphocytes in primary liver carcinoma. A constant-region primer served to make TCR beta cDNA from roughly 500 ng total RNA. The TCR beta library was amplified through three nested multiplex PCR rounds in a modified ARM-PCR procedure. Primers for the first two PCR rounds were TRBV1-TRBV30 forward primers and a C-beta reverse primer (roughly 10 cycles per round). TCRdb called the multiplex PCR reads again in MiXCR, with one record for every CDR3 protein. Of about 180,000 distinct CDR3 sequences detected, over 45% appear once; the ten largest clones hold less than 75%. Blood RNA came from unsorted whole blood; germline DNA was also extracted. The sequenced sample consisted of peripheral blood. Receptors originate from a man aged 40-55 years with primary liver carcinoma and hepatitis B virus infection.

This clonotype came up a few times. The chain employs TRBV5-4 and TRBJ2-7; D unresolved. Germline V gives CDR1 SGHNT, CDR2 YYREEE (reference sequence). Deletions cut 4 bases from V and 5 bases from J, with 13 bases between. CDR3 length: 13 amino acids. CDR3 nucleotide sequence: TGTGCCAGCAGCCGGCTGCTACGTGACGAGCAGTACTTC. This gives the protein CASSRLLRDEQYF. The variable domain in full, completed from reference TRBV5-4 and TRBJ2-7, reads ETGVTQSPTHLIKTRGQQVTLRCSSQSGHNTVSWYQQALGQGPQFIFQYYREEENGRGNFPPRFSGLQFPNYSSELNVNALELDDSALYLCASSRLLRDEQYFGPGTRLTVT.

The chain links TRBV10-3 to TRBJ1-5, with 7 bases identical to TRBD1. The V segment lost 7 bases and the J segment 7 bases; nucleotides outside the gene matches: 7. CDR1 is ENHRY, CDR2 SYGVKD, per germline. The CDR3 loop spans 13 amino acids. The CDR3 DNA reads as TGTGCCATCAAGGGGGCCCAGAACCAGCCCCAGCATTTT. Encoded protein: CAIKGAQNQPQHF.

In nucleotides, the CDR3 is TGTGCCAGCAGTGAAAGTCATGGCAATCAGCCCCAGTATTTT. Its protein is CASSESHGNQPQYF. The J gene is TRBJ1-5, the V gene TRBV6-1, with D unclear. TRBJ2-3 matches the DNA end more closely, so the J call is doubtful. CDR3 length: 14 residues. The V gene's germline CDR1 is MNHNS and CDR2 SASEGT.

This clonotype has just a few counts. This chain links TRBV6-5 with TRBJ1-5; D not certain. The ends were cut back, 5 bases at V and 2 bases at J, with 10 bases in the middle. Germline values: CDR1 MNHEY, CDR2 SVGAGI. The CDR3 totals 14 residues. CDR3 DNA: TGTGCCAGCAGTCAAAACGGAGGCAATCAGCCCCAGCATTTT. Its protein product is CASSQNGGNQPQHF.

This clonotype has only one observation. A read error is likely, as this CDR3 ends without the conserved phenylalanine or tryptophan. The V call is TRBV11-2, the J call TRBJ2-1; D is unclear. The CDR3 is 14 amino acids. CDR1 and CDR2 (germline): SGHAT, FQNNGV. V lost 8 bases and J 10 bases, leaving 21 bases between the germline ends. The CDR3 is CASELTDGAYEQFI. In nucleotides, the CDR3 is TGTGCCAGCGAGTTAACCGACGGAGCCTACGAGCAGTTCATC.

Worth noting for this clonotype: This may arise from a read error, as a much more abundant clone is one base away. The J gene is TRBJ2-5, the V gene TRBV12-3 or TRBV12-4, with D unclear. The CDR3 consists of 12 residues. The V gene lost 2 bases and the J gene lost 5 bases, with 6 bases spanning the gap. The CDR3 nucleotides read TGTGCCAGCAGTTTAACCGGGGAGACCCAGTACTTC. Translated: CASSLTGETQYF.

The chain employs TRBV6-5 and TRBJ2-5; D is uncertain. The CDR3 consists of 14 residues. In germline, CDR1 is MNHEY, CDR2 SVGAGI. V was cut by 5 bases and J by 5 bases, with 15 bases left in between. In DNA, the CDR3 is TGTGCCAGCAGTACATATACAGTGGGGGAGACCCAGTACTTC. As protein: CASSTYTVGETQYF.

The table lists this clonotype with many counts. The rearrangement uses TRBV11-2 and TRBJ2-3; tentatively, D is TRBD2 (5 bases). The germline CDR1 and CDR2 sequences are SGHAT and FQNNGV. The V gene lost 5 bases and the J gene lost 0 bases, with 12 bases spanning the gap. The CDR3 totals 15 residues. This CDR3 reads CASSPEGRSTDTQYF. CDR3 coding DNA: TGTGCCAGCAGCCCAGAGGGCAGGAGCACAGATACGCAGTATTTT.

This clonotype appeared many times. The V call is TRBV11-2, the J call TRBJ2-7; the match to TRBD1 covers 7 bases. The junction had 11 bases not matched to a gene; V was cut back by 3 bases and J by 3 bases. The CDR3 loop spans 16 amino acids. In germline, CDR1 is SGHAT, CDR2 FQNNGV. The CDR3 region is CASSFFVEGGGYEQYF. Written as DNA, the CDR3 is TGTGCCAGCAGCTTTTTCGTGGAAGGGGGCGGCTACGAGCAGTACTTC.

The rearrangement uses TRBV5-1 and TRBJ2-3, with no clear D. Germline V gives CDR1 SGHRS, CDR2 YFSETQ. This CDR3 spans 14 amino acids. Trimming left V 0 bases short and J 2 bases short, with 7 bases between. DNA for the CDR3: TGCGCCAGCAGCTTGGCTGCAGCCACAGATACGCAGTATTTT. This gives the protein CASSLAAATDTQYF.

In its sample, this clonotype was seen many times. The chain couples TRBV5-4 to TRBJ1-1, with 7 bases fitting TRBD1. Germline V gene data show CDR1 as SGHNT and CDR2 as YYREEE (reference sequence). Trimming cost V 2 bases and J 1 base; bases outside gene matches: 8. The CDR3 length is 16 residues. CDR3 sequence (DNA): TGTGCCAGCAGCTTTGGGGCCGGGACAGCGAACACTGAAGCTTTCTTT. Translation gives CASSFGAGTANTEAFF.

Remarks on this clonotype: A junction boundary mismatches the germline segment, possibly from a read error. The rearrangement uses TRBV11-2 and TRBJ2-1, with 7 bases lining up with TRBD1. This CDR3 has 15 amino acids. Germline CDR1 is SGHAT and CDR2 is FQNNGV. The CDR3 sequence is CASSLTGLWDNEKFF. The CDR3 DNA reads TGTGCCAGCAGCTTGACAGGGTTGTGGGACAATGAGAAGTTCTTC. Based on the CDR3 plus reference TRBV11-2 and TRBJ2-1, the full variable domain is EAGVAQSPRYKIIEKRQSVAFWCNPISGHATLYWYQQILGQGPKLLIQFQNNGVVDDSQLPKDRFSAERLKGVDSTLKIQPAKLEDSAVYLCASSLTGLWDNEKFFGPGTRLTVL.

The rearrangement links TRBV4-1 to TRBJ2-4; D possibly corresponds to TRBD2 (5 bases). The CDR3 covers 20 residues. The germline CDR1 and CDR2 sequences are MGHRA and YSYEKL. Deletions cut 4 bases from V and 1 base from J, with 26 bases between. For the CDR3, the DNA is TGCGCCAGCAGCCCCTGGATTATAGCGTACGCGAGAGAGGCCAAAAACATTCAGTACTTC. Protein product: CASSPWIIAYAREAKNIQYF.

The DNA of the CDR3 is TGTGCCAGCAGTCTTCGGGTCGGTGAAGCTTTCTTT. It codes for CASSLRVGEAFF. This chain links TRBV28 with TRBJ1-1; D remains ambiguous. The germline CDR1 and CDR2 sequences are MDHEN and SYDVKM. The CDR3 contains 12 residues. V shed 5 bases and J shed 7 bases, with 11 bases lying between them.

This clonotype was seen ten or more times. This chain connects TRBV11-2 to TRBJ1-2; D unclear. Germline V lookup: CDR1 SGHAT, CDR2 FQNNGV. There are 12 residues in the CDR3. V gave up 5 bases and J gave up 3 bases, with 7 bases separating them. The CDR3 loop reads CASSQTDYGYTF. CDR3 DNA sequence: TGTGCCAGCAGCCAAACCGACTATGGCTACACCTTC.

The chain is built from TRBV28 and TRBJ2-7; 7 positions agree with TRBD1. The J segment lost 4 bases and the V segment lost 6 bases, leaving 6 bases of the junction unmatched. Germline assignment: CDR1 MDHEN and CDR2 SYDVKM. This CDR3 is 13 amino acids long. CDR3: CASRDTGVYEQYF. The DNA of the CDR3 is TGTGCCAGCAGGGATACAGGGGTGTACGAGCAGTACTTC.

Concerning this clonotype itself: It is likely a read error, because the conserved phenylalanine at the end of the CDR3 is missing. The V call is TRBV5-6, the J call TRBJ2-5, with 12 bases that match TRBD1. This CDR3 comprises 15 residues. Germline values: CDR1 SGHDT, CDR2 YYEEEE. CDR3 in amino acids: CASSPGTGGRETQYL. The CDR3 DNA reads as TGCGCCAGCAGCCCCGGGACAGGGGGCAGAGAGACCCAGTACTTG.

In regard to this clonotype: This may stem from a read error, because a much larger clone lies one nucleotide away. This chain connects TRBV12-3 or TRBV12-4 to TRBJ1-5, with 9 bases matching TRBD1. The CDR3 covers 14 residues. As DNA, the CDR3 is TGTACCAGCAGTTTGGGACAGGGAGGGCAGCCCCAGCATTTT. Residues: CTSSLGQGGQPQHF.

The chain combines TRBV11-2 with TRBJ1-1; a possible D gene is TRBD1 (5 bases). Per the germline V gene, CDR1 is SGHAT and CDR2 is FQNNGV. This CDR3 region has 14 residues. Deletions cut 2 bases from V and 8 bases from J, with 15 bases between. The CDR3 bases are TGTGCCAGCAGCTTATTTATTCGCGGGGCCGAAGCTTTCTTT. Translation gives CASSLFIRGAEAFF.

A word on this clonotype: A read error may explain this, as a much larger clone is one base away. The rearrangement joins TRBV5-1 to TRBJ2-1; TRBD2 aligns across 12 bases. The length of the CDR3 is 15 residues. V dropped 4 bases and J dropped 8; count of bases not matched to a gene: 7. CDR1 is SGHRS, CDR2 YFSETQ, per germline. CDR3 residues: CASSETSGSAYEQFF. The DNA of the CDR3 is TGCGCCAGCAGCGAGACTAGCGGGAGTGCGTATGAGCAGTTCTTC.

To note about this clonotype: The missing conserved phenylalanine or tryptophan at the end of this CDR3 makes a read error likely. The chain recombines TRBV29-1 with TRBJ2-5; D remains unclear. Germline values: CDR1 SQVTM, CDR2 ANQGSEA. The CDR3 contains 12 residues. Here the CDR3 DNA reads TGCATCATCATACGAGACCAAGAGACCCAGTACCTC. Protein sequence: CIIIRDQETQYL.

Comments on this clonotype: A single base separates this from a much larger clone, so it may be a read error. The CDR3 reads CSIGYGGNTEAFF. DNA for the CDR3: TGCAGCATCGGTTACGGTGGAAACACTGAAGCTTTCTTT. J is TRBJ1-1 and V is TRBV29-1; no definite D call. The V end lost 8 bases, the J end lost 2 bases, and 15 bases lay between the germline ends. Germline assignment: CDR1 SQVTM and CDR2 ANQGSEA. The CDR3 has 13 residues. The entire variable domain, with the rest obtained from reference TRBV29-1 and TRBJ1-1, is as follows: SAVISQKPSRDICQRGTSLTIQCQVDSQVTMMFWYRQQPGQSLTLIATANQGSEATYESGFVIDKFPISRPNLTFSTLTVSNMSPEDSSIYLCSIGYGGNTEAFFGQGTRLTVV.

This chain connects TRBV29-1 to TRBJ2-5; D is perhaps TRBD1 (6 bases). The length of the CDR3 is 13 residues. The germline CDR1 and CDR2 sequences are SQVTM and ANQGSEA. Trimming left V 4 bases short and J 7 bases short, with 16 bases between. The CDR3 loop is CSVAEGVRGTQYF. The CDR3 region has the DNA TGCAGCGTTGCAGAGGGGGTCCGAGGGACCCAGTACTTC.

Here the CDR3 reads CASSQEGDRSVHEQYF. Here the CDR3 DNA reads TGTGCCAGCAGCCAAGAGGGGGACAGATCCGTCCACGAGCAGTACTTC. The rearrangement uses TRBV4-2 and TRBJ2-7, with 7 bases aligning to TRBD1. The CDR3 length is 16 residues. V was pared by 0 bases and J by 5 bases, with 10 bases of the junction left unmatched. The germline V gene has CDR1 LGHNA and CDR2 YNFKEQ.

Note on this clonotype: This CDR3 fails to terminate in the conserved phenylalanine or tryptophan, so it likely reflects a read error. V and J are TRBV11-2 and TRBJ2-7; D gene ambiguous. This CDR3 has 14 amino acids. The germline CDR1 and CDR2 sequences are SGHAT and FQNNGV. The CDR3 DNA is TGTGCCAGTAGCTTGATCGACGGAGCCTACGAGCAGTACTCC. It specifies CASSLIDGAYEQYS.